This T cell receptor (beta chain) was retrieved from a study of vaccination and CD4 T cells after COVID-19. Study information: Investigators stimulated cells with overlapping spike peptides drawn from SARS-CoV-2, HCoV-NL63, HCoV-OC43 and HCoV-229E.

A note on this clonotype: Its antigen remains unknown.

Treatment indicated: 10-day PBMC culture with coronavirus spike peptide pools or control peptides (ViraFEST assay). These CD4+ T cells came from an unexposed donor, sampled before the COVID-19 pandemic (2011-2018). Expanded clonotypes were found by TCR sequencing after peptide-pool stimulation (ViraFEST). Half-medium replacement with fresh IL-2 medium took place on days 3 and 7. The Oncomine TCR Beta short-read assay was what sequenced the DNA obtained from cultured CD4+ T cells. From cultured CD4+ T cells, genomic DNA was extracted. TCRdb re-called the PCR reads through MiXCR, storing one row per CDR3 protein. The sample yields about 6,600 distinct CDR3 sequences, 30% to 45% seen once. This clonotype originated in a human donor in good health. Specimen: CD4+ T cells from blood, cultured in vitro.

CDR3 amino acids: CASEGVSYNEQFF. The DNA of the CDR3 is TGTGCCAGCGAAGGCGTCTCCTACAATGAGCAGTTCTTC. The V and J genes are TRBV6-1 and TRBJ2-1; D unresolved. Germline CDR1 is MNHNS and CDR2 is SASEGT. There are 13 residues in the CDR3. V was shortened by 8 bases and J by 0 bases, with 8 bases between the two germline ends.